One and the same sample provided the 5 T cell receptor beta chains below, sequenced in a study of blood T cell repertoires in COVID-19. Libraries were prepared by immunoSEQ multiplex PCR; TCRdb keeps only in-frame clonotypes and omits some of them. The sample holds about 170,000 clones; about 83% are singletons and the top ten take 7.7%. The sample was peripheral blood. These receptors were obtained from a man between 40 and 49 years old who had recovered from COVID-19.

The chain's CDR3 is CASSQVAGTGGYEQYF. The CDR3, as DNA: TGTGCCAGCAGTCAAGTAGCCGGGACAGGGGGCTACGAGCAGTACTTC. The chain joins TRBV6-1 to TRBJ2-7, with TRBD1 matching 11 bases. Trimming at V came to 5 bases and at J to 3 bases, leaving 9 bases not matched to a gene. The CDR3 runs 16 residues. Germline-derived CDR1 and CDR2 are MNHNS and SASEGT.

V and J are TRBV7-2 and TRBJ1-2; D is undetermined. This CDR3 comprises 12 residues. Trimming took off 1 base at V and 4 bases at J, with 4 bases between the two ends. Germline V gene lookup returns CDR1 SGHTA and CDR2 FQGNSA. DNA for the CDR3: TGTGCCAGCAGCTTAGATAGCTATGGCTACACCTTC. Translation: CASSLDSYGYTF.

The rearrangement links TRBV18 to TRBJ1-5, with 10 bases that match TRBD1. This CDR3 is 15 amino acids long. Germline CDR1 KGHSH, CDR2 LQKENI. Trimming removed 4 bases from V and 6 bases from J; junction bases left unmatched: 6. The CDR3 loop reads CASSLGTGEIQPQHF. CDR3 nucleotides: TGTGCCAGCTCACTAGGGACAGGGGAGATTCAGCCCCAGCATTTT.

CDR3 nucleotides: TGTGCCAGCAGTTTTGGCCGGAGCTACGAGCAGTACTTC. This gives the protein CASSFGRSYEQYF. J is TRBJ2-7 and V is TRBV27, with unresolved D. Trimming pared 3 bases from V and 3 bases from J, leaving 9 bases between. CDR1 MNHEY and CDR2 SMNVEV come from the germline V gene (reference sequence). This CDR3 has 13 amino acids.

The gene calls are TRBV19 and TRBJ1-6; D is unresolved. V lost 5 bases, J lost 0 bases, and 8 bases lay in between. This CDR3 has 15 amino acids. Per the germline V gene, CDR1 is LNHDA and CDR2 is SQIVND (reference sequence). CDR3 amino acids: CASSPGSSYNSPLHF. Written as DNA, the CDR3 is TGTGCCAGTAGTCCGGGGAGCTCCTATAATTCACCCCTCCACTTT.